This TCR beta chain was profiled in a study of T cells after posttransplantation cyclophosphamide. TCRdb's copy holds only in-frame clones and misses some; the assay was immunoSEQ multiplex PCR. The sample carries about 22,000 clones, about 90% recorded once. In the case of this clone: As yet, its antigen is unknown.

Cyclophosphamide on days +3 and +4 followed busulfan-fludarabine conditioning and a marrow graft. The CDR3 is 16 amino acids. Germline CDR1 reads SGHVS; CDR2 reads FQNEAQ. V shed 7 bases and J 3 bases; nucleotides not matched to a gene: 13. Study-level findings and limits: Tissue-infiltrating T cells from skin or gut overlapped little with blood T cells. Recipient CMV seropositivity and CMV reactivation strongly tracked TRB clonality. Later blood repertoires were often dominated by clones from the donor CD8+ memory compartment.

This clonotype was sampled from a female patient in her 30s who received an allogeneic stem cell transplant from an unrelated donor, was CMV-positive, and had no GVHD. The graft donor may account for some of the T cells. Sequencing was performed on PBMCs, taken after allogeneic stem cell transplant with posttransplant cyclophosphamide. V gene TRBV7-8 combines with J gene TRBJ2-7; 9 nucleotides align to TRBD2. CDR3: CASTHTLAGDYYEQYF. The CDR3 DNA reads as TGTGCCAGCACCCACACGTTAGCGGGGGATTACTACGAGCAGTACTTC.